The rows below give T cell receptor beta chains drawn from one sample of a study of T cell repertoires in cytomegalovirus infection. TCRdb used MiXCR to reprocess the reads, holding one entry per CDR3 protein. The sample has about 100,000 distinct CDR3 sequences; 16% are singletons. The sequenced sample consisted of PBMCs. The receptors here all came from a human donor in good health (CMV status not recorded). Some clones in this sample may be carry-over from other donors' samples. The CDR3 runs from the conserved cysteine through the conserved F or W. D genes are given only for firm matches. The size entry is marked missing in some rows and otherwise reads once, few, many or a size class.

DNA: TGTGCCAGCACGCGGGGGGCCCTTAACTATGGCTACACCTTC
CDR3: CASTRGALNYGYTF
V: TRBV7-2
size: many
length: 14
D: -
J: TRBJ1-2

DNA: TGTGCCATCAGGGGGCAGGGGGTTACCGGGGAGCTGTTTTTT
CDR3: CAIRGQGVTGELFF
V: TRBV10-3
size: -
length: 14
D: TRBD1
J: TRBJ2-2

DNA: TGTGCCAGCAGTGAACGGGGGCCACCCAACACCGGGGAGCTGTTTTTT
CDR3: CASSERGPPNTGELFF
V: TRBV2
size: few
length: 16
D: -
J: TRBJ2-2

DNA: TGTGCCAGCAGCTTACGGAGACTGGCCGATGCGCAGTTCTTC
CDR3: CASSLRRLADAQFF
V: TRBV7-8
size: once
length: 14
D: -
J: TRBJ2-1

DNA: TGTGCCAGCAGCTCCCTGAGGAATACGCAGTATTTT
CDR3: CASSSLRNTQYF
V: TRBV11-2
size: -
length: 12
D: -
J: TRBJ2-3

DNA: TGCAGCGTTAGTCTAGCGGGGAACCAAGAGACCCAGTACTTC
CDR3: CSVSLAGNQETQYF
V: TRBV29-1
size: many
length: 14
D: TRBD2
J: TRBJ2-5

DNA: TGTGCCAGCAGCTTAACGAAGGGGGCGGGCACCGGGGAGCTGTTTTTT
CDR3: CASSLTKGAGTGELFF
V: TRBV7-3
size: many
length: 16
D: TRBD1
J: TRBJ2-2

DNA: TGCAGTGCTAGTCCAGCGGGGGAGGGCGATACGCAGTATTTT
CDR3: CSASPAGEGDTQYF
V: TRBV20-1
size: many
length: 14
D: TRBD2
J: TRBJ2-3

DNA: TGTGCCAGCAGTGTGGGGGGCGCGGTTGGCTACACCTTC
CDR3: CASSVGGAVGYTF
V: TRBV2
size: -
length: 13
D: -
J: TRBJ1-2

DNA: TGTGCCAGCAGCCAAGCACCCCTCAAGCGGACCGAGCAGTACTTC
CDR3: CASSQAPLKRTEQYF
V: TRBV14
size: few
length: 15
D: -
J: TRBJ2-7

DNA: TGCGTCAGCAGCTTCCGGGACAGGGTGGCCGGGGAGCTGTTTTTT
CDR3: CVSSFRDRVAGELFF
V: TRBV5-1
size: -
length: 15
D: TRBD1
J: TRBJ2-2

DNA: TGTGCCTGGAGCGCGACTAGGTTAGCTGAGCAGTTCTTC
CDR3: CAWSATRLAEQFF
V: TRBV30
size: many
length: 13
D: -
J: TRBJ2-1

DNA: TGTGCCACCAGCGGAGACAGGGTAGTGATGCCCCAGCATTTT
CDR3: CATSGDRVVMPQHF
V: TRBV15
size: few
length: 14
D: TRBD1
J: TRBJ1-5

DNA: TGTGCCAGCAGCCATACAGGAGGAAGGTCGGGAACTGAAGCTTTCTTT
CDR3: CASSHTGGRSGTEAFF
V: TRBV7-3
size: many
length: 16
D: -
J: TRBJ1-1

DNA: TGTGCCAGCAGTCGCCCGAGGGGGAATAGGAATGAGCAGTTCTTC
CDR3: CASSRPRGNRNEQFF
V: TRBV12-3/TRBV12-4
size: many
length: 15
D: -
J: TRBJ2-1

DNA: TGCAGTGCCCCGGGCGGGGTTAACTATGGCTACACCTTC
CDR3: CSAPGGVNYGYTF
V: TRBV20-1
size: -
length: 13
D: -
J: TRBJ1-2

DNA: TGTGCCAGCAGTTTATCGGGTGCAGGGCACGGTGGCTACACCTTC
CDR3: CASSLSGAGHGGYTF
V: TRBV27
size: many
length: 15
D: -
J: TRBJ1-2

DNA: TGTGCCAGCAGTTATAGGGGAGCGCGGGGTTGGGATGAGCAGTTCTTC
CDR3: CASSYRGARGWDEQFF
V: TRBV7-2
size: many
length: 16
D: -
J: TRBJ2-1

DNA: TGTGCCAGCAGCTTAGGGCCTCTAGCGGGGGGGCAGAATGAGCAGTTCTTC
CDR3: CASSLGPLAGGQNEQFF
V: TRBV7-2
size: many
length: 17
D: TRBD2
J: TRBJ2-1

DNA: TGCAGTGTACCCGGGACAGGGGATTCACCCCTCCACTTT
CDR3: CSVPGTGDSPLHF
V: TRBV20-1
size: few
length: 13
D: TRBD1
J: TRBJ1-6

DNA: TGTGCCAGCGGGACTAGCGCGAGAGGGGGGGAGCTGTTTTTT
CDR3: CASGTSARGGELFF
V: TRBV7-2
size: many
length: 14
D: TRBD2
J: TRBJ2-2

DNA: TGTGCCAGCAGCTCAAGACAGGCGCACGCTCAGGCTTTCTTT
CDR3: CASSSRQAHAQAFF
V: TRBV7-9
size: many
length: 14
D: -
J: TRBJ1-1

DNA: TGCAGTGCCCCATCACCCGCGACAGGGGTGGGGACCCAGTACTTC
CDR3: CSAPSPATGVGTQYF
V: TRBV20-1
size: -
length: 15
D: TRBD1
J: TRBJ2-5

DNA: TGTGCCAGCAGCACCCAGGGTGTCAGCCAAAACATTCAGTACTTC
CDR3: CASSTQGVSQNIQYF
V: TRBV5-4
size: few
length: 15
D: -
J: TRBJ2-4

DNA: TGTGCCACCAGTGACCCGTGGGACGAGAGGGGACAAGAGACCCAGTACTTC
CDR3: CATSDPWDERGQETQYF
V: TRBV24-1
size: -
length: 17
D: -
J: TRBJ2-5